The present entry profiles one T cell receptor (beta chain) with its context. Antigen unknown. The data belong to a study of OX40 agonist ivuxolimab in advanced cancers. Whole-study results and caveats: Specificity for antigen went undetermined in the expanded peripheral T cells. Average numbers of expanded clones were greater in CD8+ T cells than in CD4+.

Exclusion applied to patients with autoimmune disease history or systemic immunosuppression. The data were produced by immunoSEQ multiplex PCR, yet TCRdb's version contains in-frame clones alone and is incomplete. The table lists roughly 70,000 clones, approximately 86% of them singletons. Germline V lookup: CDR1 SQVTM, CDR2 ANQGSEA. The CDR3 spans 12 residues. V lost 4 bases, J lost 7 bases, and 8 bases lay in between. The sequence came from an adult with an advanced solid tumor such as melanoma, head and neck, liver or kidney cancer. J is TRBJ1-6 and V is TRBV29-1; TRBD1 might be the D (6 bases). Sample: CD4+ or CD8+ T cells sorted from blood, taken in a trial of the OX40 agonist ivuxolimab. The DNA of the CDR3 is TGCAGCGTTGGGCAGGGGAATTCACCCCTCCACTTT. It encodes CSVGQGNSPLHF.